Each of the 2 T cell receptor beta chains below was sequenced from the same sample in a study of OX40 agonist ivuxolimab in advanced cancers. Produced via immunoSEQ multiplex PCR; TCRdb's table is partial and in-frame only. The table has 25,000 to 30,000 clones, nearly 95% seen once. The sample consisted of CD4+ or CD8+ T cells sorted from blood, taken in a trial of the OX40 agonist ivuxolimab. These receptors came from an adult with an advanced solid tumor such as melanoma, head and neck, liver or kidney cancer.

The V call is TRBV4-3, the J call TRBJ2-1, with 7 positions matching TRBD1. From germline, CDR1 is LGHNA and CDR2 YSLEER. The CDR3 extends over 15 amino acids. V dropped 4 bases and J dropped 2; count of bases not matched to a gene: 5. The CDR3 here is CASSPNRGAYNEQFF. DNA of the CDR3: TGCGCCAGCAGCCCGAACAGGGGCGCCTACAATGAGCAGTTCTTC.

In DNA, the CDR3 is TGTGCCAGCAGTTTTGGGGCAGGGAATCAGCCCCAGCATTTT. Translated, it gives CASSFGAGNQPQHF. The chain is built from TRBV27 and TRBJ1-5; the D gene is possibly TRBD1 (5 bases). The CDR3 runs to 14 residues. The V and J ends lost 3 bases and 4 bases respectively, with 10 bases between them. Germline CDR1 is MNHEY and CDR2 is SMNVEV (reference sequence).